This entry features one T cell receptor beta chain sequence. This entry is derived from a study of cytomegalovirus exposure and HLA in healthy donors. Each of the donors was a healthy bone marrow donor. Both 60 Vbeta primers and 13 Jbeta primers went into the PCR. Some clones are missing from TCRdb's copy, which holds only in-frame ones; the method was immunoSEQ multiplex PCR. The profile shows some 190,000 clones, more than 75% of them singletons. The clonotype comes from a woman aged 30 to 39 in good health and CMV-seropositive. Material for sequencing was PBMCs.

The CDR3 DNA reads as TGTGCCAGCAGGAGTGGACAGGGGGACTCACCCCTCCACTTT. The encoded protein is CASRSGQGDSPLHF. This chain links TRBV27 with TRBJ1-6; 10 nucleotides line up with TRBD1. There are 14 residues in the CDR3. Germline loops: CDR1 MNHEY, CDR2 SMNVEV (reference sequence). V lost 6 bases to trimming and J lost 10 bases; unmatched junction nucleotides: 6.